The source of this T cell receptor (beta chain) is a study of cytotoxic CD8 clonotypes in ibrutinib-treated CLL. Overall study findings and caveats: Baseline clonality was higher than in age-matched healthy donors and moved in step with circulating CD8+ T-cell counts.

Using immunoSEQ multiplex PCR, the repertoire was profiled, and TCRdb retains in-frame clones only, with some absent. In the table there are 30,000 to 40,000 clones, roughly two thirds of which are singletons. For this clone: Its target is unknown.

The CDR3 loop spans 15 amino acids. Trimming shortened V by 8 bases and J by 6 bases, and 19 bases separated the two germline ends. CDR1 and CDR2 from the germline V gene are MNHEY and SMNVEV (reference sequence). The source material was PBMCs, sampled before ibrutinib treatment. The clonotype originates from a human donor with chronic lymphocytic leukemia. The chain uses TRBV27 and TRBJ1-4, with a weak D call TRBD1 (5 bases). This CDR3 is CASGTEGRGDEKLFF. CDR3 coding DNA: TGTGCCAGCGGTACCGAGGGGAGAGGGGATGAAAAACTGTTTTTT. Full variable domain (remainder filled in from reference TRBV27 and TRBJ1-4): EAQVTQNPRYLITVTGKKLTVTCSQNMNHEYMSWYRQDPGLGLRQIYYSMNVEVTDKGDVPEGYKVSRKEKRNFPLILESPSPNQTSLYFCASGTEGRGDEKLFFGSGTQLSVL.